One sample yielded the 19 T cell receptor beta chains listed below, sequenced in a study of blood T cell repertoires in COVID-19. TCRdb keeps only in-frame clones here, not all; method: immunoSEQ multiplex PCR. The repertoire consists of some 44,000 clones, with approximately 80% occurring once and the leading ten covering around a quarter. Sequencing was performed on peripheral blood. Source of these receptors: a woman aged 60-75 years with acute or convalescent COVID-19.

This clone was counted many times. This chain joins TRBV6-5 and TRBJ2-1; D unclear. The CDR3 length is 12 residues. V was shortened by 6 bases and J by 5 bases, with 8 bases between the two germline ends. Per germline, CDR1 MNHEY and CDR2 SVGAGI. The CDR3: CASRSANNEQFF. As DNA, the CDR3 is TGTGCCAGCAGGAGTGCGAACAATGAGCAGTTCTTC.

V usage is TRBV7-9 and J usage is TRBJ2-2; TRBD1 matches at 7 bases. J was trimmed by 7 bases and V by 7 bases; bases with no gene match: 6. There are 13 residues in the CDR3. Germline CDR1 SEHNR, CDR2 FQNEAQ (reference sequence). The CDR3 region has the DNA TGTGCCAGCACCAACAGGGGTAACGGGGAGCTGTTTTTT. As protein: CASTNRGNGELFF. The whole variable domain, remainder taken from reference TRBV7-9 and TRBJ2-2, is DTGVSQNPRHKITKRGQNVTFRCDPISEHNRLYWYRQTLGQGPEFLTYFQNEAQLEKSRLLSDRFSAERPKGSFSTLEIQRTEQGDSAMYLCASTNRGNGELFFGEGSRLTVL.

This clone has a single count. The V gene is TRBV18, the J gene TRBJ2-7, with 11 positions matching TRBD2. CDR1 is KGHSH, CDR2 LQKENI, per germline. The CDR3 extends over 14 amino acids. With V trimmed by 6 bases and J by 0 bases, 1 base remained unmatched. DNA of the CDR3: TGTGCCAGCTCGACTAGCGGGGCCTCCTACGAGCAGTACTTC. Translation: CASSTSGASYEQYF.

The J gene is TRBJ2-1, the V gene TRBV11-2, with D perhaps TRBD2 (5 bases). The CDR3 covers 14 residues. The germline V and J ends were trimmed by 0 bases and 8 bases, with 11 bases remaining between them. CDR1 SGHAT and CDR2 FQNNGV come from the germline V gene. This CDR3 is CASSLDRAEDEQFF. The DNA of the CDR3 is TGTGCCAGCAGCTTAGATCGAGCGGAAGATGAGCAGTTCTTC.

V usage is TRBV12-3 or TRBV12-4 and J usage is TRBJ1-1; the D gene is possibly TRBD1 (5 bases). The CDR3 has 12 residues. V lost 6 bases, J lost 11 bases, and 16 bases lay in between. The chain's CDR3 is CASRTNQGSAFF. The CDR3 DNA reads TGTGCCAGCAGGACAAACCAGGGTTCTGCTTTCTTT.

V usage is TRBV10-3 and J usage is TRBJ2-7, with D possibly TRBD2 on 5 matching bases. From germline, CDR1 is ENHRY and CDR2 SYGVKD. With 4 bases removed from V and 4 bases from J, the gap between germline ends came to 11 bases. There are 13 residues in the CDR3. CDR3 sequence reads: CAISVSEGYEQYF. CDR3 nucleotide sequence: TGTGCCATCAGTGTATCTGAGGGTTACGAGCAGTACTTC.

The rearrangement uses TRBV19 and TRBJ1-6, with TRBD1 as a possible D gene (5 bases). CDR1 is LNHDA and CDR2 is SQIVND in the germline V gene (reference sequence). The V and J ends lost 6 bases and 5 bases respectively, with 17 bases between them. The CDR3 has 16 amino acids. CDR3 sequence reads: CASSVGEAGNNSPLHF. The CDR3 nucleotides read TGTGCCAGTAGCGTCGGGGAGGCAGGGAATAATTCACCCCTCCACTTT.

V gene TRBV10-2 combines with J gene TRBJ2-2; TRBD2 matches at 8 bases. The junction had 9 bases not matched to a gene; V was cut back by 3 bases and J by 0 bases. The CDR3 covers 18 residues. The germline V gene encodes CDR1 WSHSY and CDR2 SAAADI. CDR3 region: CASSEQLIAGPNTGELFF. As DNA, the CDR3 is TGCGCCAGCAGTGAACAATTGATAGCGGGGCCGAACACCGGGGAGCTGTTTTTT.

With respect to this clone: One end of the junction does not line up with germline, which may come from a read error. The V call is TRBV7-7, the J call TRBJ2-5; TRBD2 aligns across 7 bases. The CDR3 covers 13 residues. Germline CDR1 and CDR2: SSHAT and FNYEAQ (reference sequence). The CDR3 DNA reads as TGTGCTAGCAGCTTGACTAGCCGTGAGACCCAGTACTTC. Translated: CASSLTSRETQYF.

This clone occurred once. The DNA for the CDR3 is TGTGCCAGCAGCGGACTTGGGGTTGTTGGCTACACCTTC. Translation gives CASSGLGVVGYTF. The chain links TRBV13 to TRBJ1-2, with D unclear. This CDR3 has 13 amino acids. Trimming stripped 5 bases from V and 7 bases from J, with 14 bases between. Germline-derived CDR1 and CDR2 are PRHDT and FYEKMQ (reference sequence).

CDR3 in DNA: TGTGCCAGCAGTTGGAGGACAGGGAAGAGCTCACCCCTCCACTTT. This codes for CASSWRTGKSSPLHF. The chain uses TRBV6-6 and TRBJ1-6, with 8 bases identical to TRBD1. Germline CDR1 MNHNY, CDR2 SVGAGI (reference sequence). This CDR3 region has 15 residues. V dropped 4 bases and J dropped 10; count of bases not matched to a gene: 9.

The rearrangement links TRBV12-5 to TRBJ1-1, with D tentatively TRBD1 (5 bases). Trimming stripped 2 bases from V and 3 bases from J, with 7 bases between. Germline V gene data show CDR1 as LGHNT and CDR2 as FRNRAP. This CDR3 is 13 amino acids long. The CDR3 bases are TGTGCTAGTGGTTTGTCAGGGTACACTGAAGCTTTCTTT. Its translation: CASGLSGYTEAFF.

The chain uses TRBV5-1 and TRBJ1-1, with D uncertain. The V end was cut by 2 bases, the J end by 1 base, with 6 bases between. The CDR3 runs 13 residues. The germline gives CDR1 SGHRS, CDR2 YFSETQ. This chain's CDR3 is CASSFKQNTEAFF. In DNA form, the CDR3 reads TGCGCCAGCAGCTTTAAACAGAACACTGAAGCTTTCTTT. The variable domain in full, completed from reference TRBV5-1 and TRBJ1-1, reads KAGVTQTPRYLIKTRGQQVTLSCSPISGHRSVSWYQQTPGQGLQFLFEYFSETQRNKGNFPGRFSGRQFSNSRSEMNVSTLELGDSALYLCASSFKQNTEAFFGQGTRLTVV.

This clone was observed a handful of times. This chain connects TRBV14 to TRBJ1-2, with D perhaps TRBD1 (6 bases). Germline CDR1 SGHDN, CDR2 FVKESK. The V end was cut by 1 base, the J end by 3 bases, with 9 bases between. There are 14 residues in the CDR3. CDR3 region: CASSQGSGDYGYTF. CDR3 nucleotides: TGTGCCAGCAGCCAAGGTTCAGGGGACTATGGCTACACCTTC.

This sequence joins TRBV10-2 and TRBJ2-7; TRBD1 aligns across 7 bases. The CDR3 runs to 14 residues. V dropped 5 bases and J dropped 2; count of bases not matched to a gene: 6. Germline assignment: CDR1 WSHSY and CDR2 SAAADI. CDR3 bases: TGCGCCAGCAGTCCAAACAGGGGTCCCTACGAGCAGTACTTC. Its translation: CASSPNRGPYEQYF.

Only a few counts were recorded for this clone. CDR3 sequence (DNA): TGCGCCAGCAGCCAGCTAGACATGGGACAGCACACCGGGGAGCTGTTTTTT. This codes for CASSQLDMGQHTGELFF. The chain uses TRBV4-1 and TRBJ2-2; 7 nucleotides agree with TRBD1. The V gene's germline CDR1 is MGHRA and CDR2 YSYEKL. The junction had 10 bases not matched to a gene; V was cut back by 3 bases and J by 3 bases. CDR3 length: 17 amino acids.

V usage is TRBV10-3 and J usage is TRBJ2-7; tentatively, D is TRBD2 (7 bases). The germline V and J ends were trimmed by 9 bases and 4 bases, with 16 bases remaining between them. CDR1 and CDR2 (germline): ENHRY, SYGVKD. The CDR3 runs to 13 residues. CDR3 amino acids: CAMGGQEPYEQYF. CDR3 DNA: TGTGCCATGGGGGGGCAGGAACCATACGAGCAGTACTTC.

This clone showed up just once. The chain joins TRBV7-9 to TRBJ2-7; D not resolved. The CDR3 has 12 residues. Germline V gives CDR1 SEHNR, CDR2 FQNEAQ (reference sequence). V lost 5 bases and J lost 3, with 8 bases in between. This chain's CDR3 is CASSINSYEQYF. CDR3 nucleotides: TGTGCCAGCAGCATTAACAGCTACGAGCAGTACTTC.

The chain joins TRBV3-1 (or the pseudogene TRBV3-2) to TRBJ2-7; 8 bases match TRBD1. The trim removed 5 bases at V and 2 bases at J, leaving 8 bases unmatched. Germline V lookup: CDR1 LGHDT, CDR2 YNNKEL (reference sequence). The CDR3 totals 15 residues. CDR3 protein: CASSGRTGITYEQYF. The DNA of the CDR3 is TGTGCCAGCAGCGGCCGGACAGGGATAACCTACGAGCAGTACTTC.